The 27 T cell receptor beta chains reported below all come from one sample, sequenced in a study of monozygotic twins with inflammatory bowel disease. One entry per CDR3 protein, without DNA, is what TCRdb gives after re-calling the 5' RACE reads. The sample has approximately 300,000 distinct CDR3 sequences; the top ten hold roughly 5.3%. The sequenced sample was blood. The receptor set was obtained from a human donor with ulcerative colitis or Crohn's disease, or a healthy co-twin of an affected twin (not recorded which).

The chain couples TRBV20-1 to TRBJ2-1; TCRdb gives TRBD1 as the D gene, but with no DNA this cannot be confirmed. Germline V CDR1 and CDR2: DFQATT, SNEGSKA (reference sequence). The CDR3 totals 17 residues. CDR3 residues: CSARVALSLRGNNEQFF.

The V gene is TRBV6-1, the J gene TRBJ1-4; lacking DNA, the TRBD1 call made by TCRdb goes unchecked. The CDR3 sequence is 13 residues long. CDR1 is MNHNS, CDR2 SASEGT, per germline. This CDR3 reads CASRIAGHEKLFF.

CDR3: CASLDTDTQYF. This sequence joins TRBV12-3 or TRBV12-4 and TRBJ2-3. There are 11 residues in the CDR3.

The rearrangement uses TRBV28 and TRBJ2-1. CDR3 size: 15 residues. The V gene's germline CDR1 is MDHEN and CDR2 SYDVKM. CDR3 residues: CASSFSLSSYNEQFF.

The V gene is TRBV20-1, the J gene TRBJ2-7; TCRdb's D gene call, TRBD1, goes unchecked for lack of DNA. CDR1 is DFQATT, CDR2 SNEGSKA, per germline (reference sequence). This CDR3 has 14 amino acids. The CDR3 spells CSARAGTGFDEQYF.

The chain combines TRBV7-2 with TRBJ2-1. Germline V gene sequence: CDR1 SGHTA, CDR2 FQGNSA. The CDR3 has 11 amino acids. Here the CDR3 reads CASSLAYLQFF. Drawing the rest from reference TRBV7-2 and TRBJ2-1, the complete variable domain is GAGVSQSPSNKVTEKGKDVELRCDPISGHTALYWYRQSLGQGLEFLIYFQGNSAPDKSGLPSDRFSAERTGGSVSTLTIQRTQQEDSAVYLCASSLAYLQFFGPGTRLTVL.

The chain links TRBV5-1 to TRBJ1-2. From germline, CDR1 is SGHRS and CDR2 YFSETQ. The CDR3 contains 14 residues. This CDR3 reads CASSLDAGPRGYTF.

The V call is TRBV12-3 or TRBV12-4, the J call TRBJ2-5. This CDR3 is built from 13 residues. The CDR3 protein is CASSRTIQETQYF.

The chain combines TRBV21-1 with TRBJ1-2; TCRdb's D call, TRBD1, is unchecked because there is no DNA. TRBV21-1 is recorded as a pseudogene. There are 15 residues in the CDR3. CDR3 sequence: CASSKSPGKNYGYTF.

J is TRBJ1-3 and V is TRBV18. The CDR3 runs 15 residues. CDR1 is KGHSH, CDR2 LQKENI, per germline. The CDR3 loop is CASSPGGLSGNTIYF.

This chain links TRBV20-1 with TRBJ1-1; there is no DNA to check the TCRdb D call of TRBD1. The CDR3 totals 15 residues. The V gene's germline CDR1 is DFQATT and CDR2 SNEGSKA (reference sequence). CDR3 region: CSARETHRGAPEAFF.

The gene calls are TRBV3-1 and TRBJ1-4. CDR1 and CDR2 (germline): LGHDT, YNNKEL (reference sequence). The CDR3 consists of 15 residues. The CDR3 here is CASSPYTATNEKLFF.

This CDR3 reads CASSPREGNEQFF. The J gene is TRBJ2-1, the V gene TRBV11-2; TCRdb designates TRBD2, a call that cannot be tested without DNA. The CDR3 loop spans 13 amino acids. Germline V gives CDR1 SGHAT, CDR2 FQNNGV.

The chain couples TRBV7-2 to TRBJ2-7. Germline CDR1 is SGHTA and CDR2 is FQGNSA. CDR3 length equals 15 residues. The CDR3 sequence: CASSLAAGASYEQYF. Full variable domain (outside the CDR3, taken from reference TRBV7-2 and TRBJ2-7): GAGVSQSPSNKVTEKGKDVELRCDPISGHTALYWYRQSLGQGLEFLIYFQGNSAPDKSGLPSDRFSAERTGGSVSTLTIQRTQQEDSAVYLCASSLAAGASYEQYFGPGTRLTVT.

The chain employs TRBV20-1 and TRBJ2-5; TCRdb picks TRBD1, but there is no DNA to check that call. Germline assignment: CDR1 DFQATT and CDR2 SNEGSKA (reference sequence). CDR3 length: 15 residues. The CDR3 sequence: CSAANRGPVQETQYF.

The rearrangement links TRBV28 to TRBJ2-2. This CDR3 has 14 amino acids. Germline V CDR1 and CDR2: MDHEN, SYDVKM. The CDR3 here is CASKSWQNTGELFF.

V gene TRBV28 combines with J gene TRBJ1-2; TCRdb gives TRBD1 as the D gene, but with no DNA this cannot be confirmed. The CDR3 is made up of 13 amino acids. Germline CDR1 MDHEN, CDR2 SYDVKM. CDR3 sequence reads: CASSFGGLMGYTF.

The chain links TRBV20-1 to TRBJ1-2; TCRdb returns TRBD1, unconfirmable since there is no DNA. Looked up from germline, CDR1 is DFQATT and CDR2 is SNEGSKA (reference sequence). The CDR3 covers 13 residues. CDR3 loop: CSAKTGDNYGYTF.

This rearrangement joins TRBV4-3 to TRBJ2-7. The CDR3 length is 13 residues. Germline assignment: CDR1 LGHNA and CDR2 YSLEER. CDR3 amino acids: CASSEDRSYEQYF.

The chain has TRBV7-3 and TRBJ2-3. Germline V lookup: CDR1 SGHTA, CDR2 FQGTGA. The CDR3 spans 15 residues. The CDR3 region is CASSPGFVSTDTQYF.

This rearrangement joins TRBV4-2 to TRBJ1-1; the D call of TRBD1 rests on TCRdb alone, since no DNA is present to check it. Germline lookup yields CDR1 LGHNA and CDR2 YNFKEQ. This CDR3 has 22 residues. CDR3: CASSQNIGQGASKKTLNTEAFF.

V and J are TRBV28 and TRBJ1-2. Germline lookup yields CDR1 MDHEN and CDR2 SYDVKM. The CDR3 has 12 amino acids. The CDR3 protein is CASSLWVYGYTF.

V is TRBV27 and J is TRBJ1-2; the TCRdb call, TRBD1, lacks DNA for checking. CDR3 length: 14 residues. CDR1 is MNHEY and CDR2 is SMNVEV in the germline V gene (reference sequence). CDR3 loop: CASSFWGTNYGYTF.

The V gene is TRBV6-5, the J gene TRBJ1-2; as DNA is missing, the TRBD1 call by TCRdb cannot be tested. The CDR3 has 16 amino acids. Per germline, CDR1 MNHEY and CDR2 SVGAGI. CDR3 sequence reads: CASSFTGDRGDYGYTF.

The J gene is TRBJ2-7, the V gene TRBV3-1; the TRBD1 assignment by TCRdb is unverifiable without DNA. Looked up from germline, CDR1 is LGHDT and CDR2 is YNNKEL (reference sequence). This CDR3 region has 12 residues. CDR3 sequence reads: CASSQAGGEQYF.

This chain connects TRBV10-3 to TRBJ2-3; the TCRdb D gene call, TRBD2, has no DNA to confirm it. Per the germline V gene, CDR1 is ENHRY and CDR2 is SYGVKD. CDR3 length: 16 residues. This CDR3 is CAISEVAGGPSDTQYF.

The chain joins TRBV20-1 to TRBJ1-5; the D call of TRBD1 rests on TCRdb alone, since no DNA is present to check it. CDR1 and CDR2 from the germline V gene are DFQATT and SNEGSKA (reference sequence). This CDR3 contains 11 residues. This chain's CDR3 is CSAPGDKPQHF.